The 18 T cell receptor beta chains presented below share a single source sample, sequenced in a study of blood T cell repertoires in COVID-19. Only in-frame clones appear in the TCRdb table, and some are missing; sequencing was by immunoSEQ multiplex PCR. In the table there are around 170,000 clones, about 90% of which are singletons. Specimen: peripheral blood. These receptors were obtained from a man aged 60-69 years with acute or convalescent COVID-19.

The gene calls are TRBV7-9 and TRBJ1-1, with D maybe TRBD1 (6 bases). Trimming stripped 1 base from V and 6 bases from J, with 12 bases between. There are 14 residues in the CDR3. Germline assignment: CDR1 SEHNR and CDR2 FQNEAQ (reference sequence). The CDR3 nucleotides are TGTGCCAGCAGCTTAGGGCCCCAGGGGTCTGAAGCTTTCTTT. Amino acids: CASSLGPQGSEAFF. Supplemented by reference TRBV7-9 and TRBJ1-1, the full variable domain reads DTGVSQNPRHKITKRGQNVTFRCDPISEHNRLYWYRQTLGQGPEFLTYFQNEAQLEKSRLLSDRFSAERPKGSFSTLEIQRTEQGDSAMYLCASSLGPQGSEAFFGQGTRLTVV.

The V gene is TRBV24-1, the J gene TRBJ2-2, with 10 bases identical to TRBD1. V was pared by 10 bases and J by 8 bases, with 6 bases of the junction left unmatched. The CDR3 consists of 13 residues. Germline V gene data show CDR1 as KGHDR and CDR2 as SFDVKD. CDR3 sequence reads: CATPDRGRGELFF. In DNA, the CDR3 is TGTGCCACGCCTGACAGGGGGCGAGGGGAGCTGTTTTTT.

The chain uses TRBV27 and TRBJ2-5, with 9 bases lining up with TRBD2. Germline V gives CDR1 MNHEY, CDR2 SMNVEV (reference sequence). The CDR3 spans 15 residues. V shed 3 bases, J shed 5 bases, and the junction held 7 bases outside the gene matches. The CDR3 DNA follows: TGTGCCAGCAGTTTGCGGGGGGGCACGATTGAGACCCAGTACTTC. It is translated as CASSLRGGTIETQYF.

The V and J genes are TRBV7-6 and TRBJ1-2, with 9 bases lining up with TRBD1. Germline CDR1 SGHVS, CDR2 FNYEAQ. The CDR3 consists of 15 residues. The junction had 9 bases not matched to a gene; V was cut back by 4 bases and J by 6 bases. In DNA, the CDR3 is TGTGCCAGCAGCTCTTCCGGGACAGGGAATCATGGCTACACCTTC. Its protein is CASSSSGTGNHGYTF.

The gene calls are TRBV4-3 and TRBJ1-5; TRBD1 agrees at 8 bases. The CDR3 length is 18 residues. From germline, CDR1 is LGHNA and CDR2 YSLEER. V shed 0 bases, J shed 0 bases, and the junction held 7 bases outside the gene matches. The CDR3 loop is CASSQDFGTGNSNQPQHF. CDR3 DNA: TGCGCCAGCAGCCAAGATTTCGGGACAGGTAATAGCAATCAGCCCCAGCATTTT.

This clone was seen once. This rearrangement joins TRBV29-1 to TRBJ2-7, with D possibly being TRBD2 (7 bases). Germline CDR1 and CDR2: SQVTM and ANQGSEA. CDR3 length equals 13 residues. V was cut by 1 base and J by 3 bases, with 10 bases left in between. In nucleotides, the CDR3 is TGCAGCGTTGAAGGGGGGGGCGGCTACGAGCAGTACTTC. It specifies CSVEGGGGYEQYF.

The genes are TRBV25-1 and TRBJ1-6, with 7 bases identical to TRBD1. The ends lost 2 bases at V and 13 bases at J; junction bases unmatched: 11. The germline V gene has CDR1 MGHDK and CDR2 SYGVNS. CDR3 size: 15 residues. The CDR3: CASSEPQGDFKPLHF. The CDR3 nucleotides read TGTGCCAGCAGTGAACCTCAGGGGGATTTTAAGCCCCTCCACTTT.

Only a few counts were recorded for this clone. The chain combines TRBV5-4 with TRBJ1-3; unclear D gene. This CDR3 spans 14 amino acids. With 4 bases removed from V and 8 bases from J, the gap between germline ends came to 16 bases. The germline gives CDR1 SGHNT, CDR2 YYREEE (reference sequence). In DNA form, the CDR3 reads TGTGCCAGCAGCGTGGGTGGGCACACGGACACCATATATTTT. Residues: CASSVGGHTDTIYF.

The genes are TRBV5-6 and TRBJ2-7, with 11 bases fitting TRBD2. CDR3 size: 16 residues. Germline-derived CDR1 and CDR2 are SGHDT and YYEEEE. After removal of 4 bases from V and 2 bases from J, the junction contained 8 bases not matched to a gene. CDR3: CASSGLAGGPPYEQYF. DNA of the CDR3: TGTGCCAGCAGCGGTCTAGCGGGGGGCCCACCCTACGAGCAGTACTTC.

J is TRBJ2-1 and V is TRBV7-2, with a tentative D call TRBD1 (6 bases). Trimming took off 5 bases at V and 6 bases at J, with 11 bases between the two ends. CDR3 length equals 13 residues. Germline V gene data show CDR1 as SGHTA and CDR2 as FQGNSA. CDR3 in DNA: TGTGCCAGCAGCACGACAGGAAGCAATGAGCAGTTCTTC. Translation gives CASSTTGSNEQFF.

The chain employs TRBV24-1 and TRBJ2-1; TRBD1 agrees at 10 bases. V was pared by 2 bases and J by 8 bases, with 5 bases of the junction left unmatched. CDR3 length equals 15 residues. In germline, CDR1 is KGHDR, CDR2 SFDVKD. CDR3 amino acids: CATSDYAGTGDEQFF. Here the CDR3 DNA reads TGTGCCACCAGTGATTATGCCGGGACAGGGGATGAGCAGTTCTTC.

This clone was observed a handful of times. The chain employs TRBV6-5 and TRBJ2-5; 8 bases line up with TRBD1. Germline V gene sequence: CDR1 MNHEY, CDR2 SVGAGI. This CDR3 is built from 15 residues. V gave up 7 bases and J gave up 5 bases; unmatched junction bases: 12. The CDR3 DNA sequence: TGTGCCAGCACCATAAACAGGGGGGAGGCGGAGACCCAGTACTTC. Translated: CASTINRGEAETQYF.

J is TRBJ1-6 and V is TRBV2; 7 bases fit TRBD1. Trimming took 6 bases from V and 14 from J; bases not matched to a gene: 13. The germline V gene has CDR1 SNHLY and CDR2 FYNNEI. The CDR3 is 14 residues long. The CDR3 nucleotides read TGTGCCAGCAGGTCGGAGACAGGGATGATATCCCTCCACTTT. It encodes CASRSETGMISLHF.

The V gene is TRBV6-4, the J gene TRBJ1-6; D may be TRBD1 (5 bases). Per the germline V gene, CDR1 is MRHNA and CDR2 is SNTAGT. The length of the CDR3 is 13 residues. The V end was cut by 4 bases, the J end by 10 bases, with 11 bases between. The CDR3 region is CASSVDSVSPLHF. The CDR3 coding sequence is TGTGCCAGCAGTGTCGACAGTGTGTCACCCCTCCACTTT.

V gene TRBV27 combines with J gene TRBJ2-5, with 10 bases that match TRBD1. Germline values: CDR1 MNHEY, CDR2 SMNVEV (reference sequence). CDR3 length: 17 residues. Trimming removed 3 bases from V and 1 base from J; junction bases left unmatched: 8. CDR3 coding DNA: TGTGCCAGCAGTTTGCAACCCCGGACAGGGGGCCAAGAGACCCAGTACTTC. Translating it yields CASSLQPRTGGQETQYF.

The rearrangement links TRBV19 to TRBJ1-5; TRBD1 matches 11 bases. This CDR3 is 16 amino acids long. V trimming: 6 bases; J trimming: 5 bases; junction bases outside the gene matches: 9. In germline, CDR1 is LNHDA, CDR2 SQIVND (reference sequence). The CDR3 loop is CASSDGQGAFYQPQHF. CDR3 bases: TGTGCCAGTAGCGACGGACAGGGGGCTTTTTATCAGCCCCAGCATTTT.

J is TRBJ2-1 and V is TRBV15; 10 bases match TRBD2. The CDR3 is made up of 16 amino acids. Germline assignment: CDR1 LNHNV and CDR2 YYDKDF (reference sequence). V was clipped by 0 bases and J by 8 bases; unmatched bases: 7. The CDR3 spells CATSRDLSGGADEQFF. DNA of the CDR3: TGTGCCACCAGCAGAGATCTAAGCGGGGGGGCCGATGAGCAGTTCTTC.

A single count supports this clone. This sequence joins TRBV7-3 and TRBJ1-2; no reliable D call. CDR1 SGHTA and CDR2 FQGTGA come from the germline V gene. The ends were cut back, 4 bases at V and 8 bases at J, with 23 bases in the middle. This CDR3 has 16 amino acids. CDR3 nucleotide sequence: TGTGCCAGCAGCTCTCGTTTTGGACTCTTTCCGGAGGGCTACACCTTC. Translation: CASSSRFGLFPEGYTF.